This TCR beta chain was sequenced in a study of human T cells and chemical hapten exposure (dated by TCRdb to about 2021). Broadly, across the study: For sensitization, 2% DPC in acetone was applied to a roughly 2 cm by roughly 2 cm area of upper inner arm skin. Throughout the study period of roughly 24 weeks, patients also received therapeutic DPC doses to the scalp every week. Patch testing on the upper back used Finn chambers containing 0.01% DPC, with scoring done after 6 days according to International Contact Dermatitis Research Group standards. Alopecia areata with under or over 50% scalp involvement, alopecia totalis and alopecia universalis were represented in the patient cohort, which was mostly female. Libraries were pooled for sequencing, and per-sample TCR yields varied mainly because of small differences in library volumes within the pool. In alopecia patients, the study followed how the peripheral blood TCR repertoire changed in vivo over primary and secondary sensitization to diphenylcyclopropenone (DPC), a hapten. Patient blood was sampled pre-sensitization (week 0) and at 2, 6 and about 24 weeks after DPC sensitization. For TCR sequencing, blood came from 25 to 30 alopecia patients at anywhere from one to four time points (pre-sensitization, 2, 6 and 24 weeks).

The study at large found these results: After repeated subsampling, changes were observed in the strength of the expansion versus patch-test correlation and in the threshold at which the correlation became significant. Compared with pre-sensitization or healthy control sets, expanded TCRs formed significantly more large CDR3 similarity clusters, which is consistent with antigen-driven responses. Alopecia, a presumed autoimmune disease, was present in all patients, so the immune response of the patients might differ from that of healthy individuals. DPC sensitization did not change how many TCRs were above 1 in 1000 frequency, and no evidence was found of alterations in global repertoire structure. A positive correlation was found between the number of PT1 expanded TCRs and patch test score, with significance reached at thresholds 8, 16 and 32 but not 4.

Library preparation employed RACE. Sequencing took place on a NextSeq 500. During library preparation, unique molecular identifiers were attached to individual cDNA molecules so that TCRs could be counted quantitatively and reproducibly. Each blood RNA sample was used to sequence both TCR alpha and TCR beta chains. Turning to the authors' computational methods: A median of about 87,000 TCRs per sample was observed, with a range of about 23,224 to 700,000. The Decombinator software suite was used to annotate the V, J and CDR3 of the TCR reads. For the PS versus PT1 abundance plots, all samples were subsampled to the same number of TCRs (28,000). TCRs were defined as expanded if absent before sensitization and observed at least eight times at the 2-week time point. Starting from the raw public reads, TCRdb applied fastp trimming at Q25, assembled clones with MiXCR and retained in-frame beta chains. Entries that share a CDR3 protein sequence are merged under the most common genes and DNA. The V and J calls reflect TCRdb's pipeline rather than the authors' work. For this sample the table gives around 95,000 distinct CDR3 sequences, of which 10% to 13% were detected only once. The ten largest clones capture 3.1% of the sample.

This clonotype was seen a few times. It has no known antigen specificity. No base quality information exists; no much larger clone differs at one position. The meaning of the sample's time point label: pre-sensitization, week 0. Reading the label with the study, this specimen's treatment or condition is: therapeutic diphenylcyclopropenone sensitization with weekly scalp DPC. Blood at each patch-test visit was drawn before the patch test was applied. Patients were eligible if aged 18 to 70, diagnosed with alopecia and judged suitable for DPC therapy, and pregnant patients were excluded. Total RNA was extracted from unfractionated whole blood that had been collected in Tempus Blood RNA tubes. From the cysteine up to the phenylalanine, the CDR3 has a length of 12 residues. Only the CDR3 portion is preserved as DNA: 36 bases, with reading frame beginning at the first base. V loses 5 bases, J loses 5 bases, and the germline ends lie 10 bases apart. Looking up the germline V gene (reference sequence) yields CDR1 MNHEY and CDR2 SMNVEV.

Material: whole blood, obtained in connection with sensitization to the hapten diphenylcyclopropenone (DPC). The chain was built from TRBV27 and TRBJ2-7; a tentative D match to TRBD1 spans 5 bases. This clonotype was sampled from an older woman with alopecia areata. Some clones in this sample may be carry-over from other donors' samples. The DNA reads TGTGCCAGCAGTCCTCCAGGGCACGAGCAGTACTTC. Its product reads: CASSPPGHEQYF.